This T cell receptor (beta chain) was documented in a study of T cell responses to AZD1222 COVID-19 vaccine (dated by TCRdb to the early 2020s). General notes on the study: A total of over 230 trial participants underwent TCR sequencing, of whom roughly 210 received two doses of AZD1222 and some 26 received two doses of the MenACWY control vaccine. Trial participants were enrolled by age into subgroups of 18-55, 56-69 and 70-plus years, and about 150, 27 and 61 TCR-sequenced participants, respectively, were included in these subgroups.

The time point label of this sample denotes: about 28 days (+/-7) after the second vaccine dose. AZD1222 recipients whose second dose came at about 4 weeks and those whose second dose came at about 12 weeks were combined into one group, since spike-specific TCR depth and breadth did not differ between the two schedules. Vaccinee samples came from UK trials COV001 and COV002, including a single-blind randomized controlled phase 2/3 trial of AZD1222 (ChAdOx1 nCoV-19) in healthy adults. Trial participant PBMC samples were collected at day 0 and day 28 after the second dose for TCRbeta chain sequencing. What the study reported, not specific to this receptor: Participants were mostly white British and included more females than males, and it was suggested by the authors that clonal diversity may have been underestimated. Conclusions about previously exposed vaccinees are limited, since just 5 to 7 AZD1222 recipients were seropositive for SARS-CoV-2 at baseline. Reportedly, close to half of the unique spike-specific TCRs recognized epitopes lying outside the regions that are mutated in the B.1.351 and B.1.1.7 variants. No day 14 peak-response samples were available, so repertoires were characterized only after the peak T cell response. In the small 56-69-year group, the increase in depth fell short of significance, most likely because of low power. Vaccine-associated CD4 TCRs spanned the whole spike protein, with dominant responses in regions 160-218 and 743-854. After two AZD1222 doses, both the breadth and the depth of spike-specific TCRs were significantly higher than at day 0 and than in MenACWY recipients.

The CDR3 regions of human TCRbeta chains were analyzed by immunosequencing. The authors processed their data as follows. Repertoire TCRs were matched against a reference library of SARS-CoV-2-specific TCRs generated with the MIRA antigen-specificity platform. Breadth was defined as the fraction of unique TCRs that were SARS-CoV-2-associated, and depth was defined as the fraction of total T cells that were SARS-CoV-2-associated. Each spike-specific TCR was assigned to its reactive spike region and to a CD4 or CD8 class using the MIRA data. Log10-transformed breadth and depth values were compared by one-way ANOVA with Sidak's multiple comparisons tests. TCRdb took this table from immuneACCESS and kept in-frame rearrangements with V and J called. Such tables lack part of the clones; where checked against another copy, unresolved V genes explain under half of the gap, and the rest is unexplained. V and J calls and clone size are those listed in that table; D and trimming were worked out from the DNA. The sample table contains over 55,000 clones; only one count was recorded for about 83% of them. The ten largest clones add up to over 3% of the sample.

The CDR3 runs 16 amino acids, cysteine and phenylalanine included. Just CDR3 DNA is preserved here, 48 bases in frame from base 1. From the germline V gene, CDR1 is SNHLY and CDR2 is FYNNEI. The V and J ends are trimmed by 2 bases and 4 bases, leaving 15 bases between them. To note about this clone: Its antigen has not been determined. Per-nucleotide qualities are absent, and no much larger clonotype sits a single base away.

The specimen was peripheral blood, collected 28 days after the second AZD1222 dose. This TCR was recovered from an adult who received the AZD1222 COVID-19 vaccine. Recombination joined TRBV2 with TRBJ1-3, with the D gene call left open. The nucleotide sequence reads TGTGCCAGCAGTGAATTATATTTGGCAGTGGGAAACACCATATATTTT. Its product reads: CASSELYLAVGNTIYF.